The 17 T cell receptor beta chains listed next were all sequenced from one sample in a study of CD8+CD57+ T cells in acquired aplastic anemia. Profiles of TCR beta VDJ and CDR3 were generated from a genomic DNA template. TCRdb re-derived calls from the reads in MiXCR, one entry per CDR3 protein. The sample yields about 40,000 distinct CDR3 sequences, roughly 69% seen once. The sequenced patients had an expansion of CD8+CD57+ cells seen by flow cytometry. Sequencing was performed on sorted CD4+, CD8+, or CD8+CD57+ T cells (not recorded which) from PBMCs. These receptors were obtained from a human donor with aplastic anemia.

This clonotype was seen ten or more times. This chain links TRBV5-1 with TRBJ1-1, with D possibly being TRBD1 (6 bases). The V gene lost 3 bases and the J gene lost 1 base, with 10 bases spanning the gap. CDR1 SGHRS and CDR2 YFSETQ come from the germline V gene. The CDR3 has 14 amino acids. CDR3 coding DNA: TGCGCCAGCAGCTGGGCGGACAGGAACACTGAAGCTTTCTTT. Protein: CASSWADRNTEAFF.

The genes are TRBV5-1 and TRBJ1-1; TRBD1 aligns across 11 bases. V lost 4 bases, J lost 4 bases, and 9 bases stayed unmatched. Germline V gene data show CDR1 as SGHRS and CDR2 as YFSETQ. This CDR3 comprises 16 residues. For the CDR3, the DNA is TGCGCCAGCAGCGTGGGGACAGGGGGAGTGGGCACTGAAGCTTTCTTT. It codes for CASSVGTGGVGTEAFF.

V is TRBV15 and J is TRBJ1-5; 7 bases map to TRBD1. The germline V gene encodes CDR1 LNHNV and CDR2 YYDKDF (reference sequence). V shed 6 bases, J shed 11 bases, and the junction held 7 bases outside the gene matches. The CDR3 has 12 amino acids. The CDR3 region is CATRGGGISQHF. Here the CDR3 DNA reads TGTGCCACCAGGGGAGGGGGCATTTCCCAGCATTTT. Full variable domain (outside the CDR3, taken from reference TRBV15 and TRBJ1-5): DAMVIQNPRYQVTQFGKPVTLSCSQTLNHNVMYWYQQKSSQAPKLLFHYYDKDFNNEADTPDNFQSRRPNTSFCFLDIRSPGLGDTAMYLCATRGGGISQHFGDGTRLSIL.

The chain joins TRBV29-1 to TRBJ1-2, with 8 bases lining up with TRBD1. CDR3 length: 15 amino acids. CDR1 is SQVTM and CDR2 is ANQGSEA in the germline V gene. Losses at the gene ends were 6 bases for V and 3 bases for J; bases not matched to a gene: 12. CDR3 sequence: CSVIMKGQGDYGYTF. CDR3 coding DNA: TGCAGCGTGATTATGAAAGGACAGGGAGACTATGGCTACACCTTC. Complete variable domain (other parts from reference TRBV29-1 and TRBJ1-2): SAVISQKPSRDICQRGTSLTIQCQVDSQVTMMFWYRQQPGQSLTLIATANQGSEATYESGFVIDKFPISRPNLTFSTLTVSNMSPEDSSIYLCSVIMKGQGDYGYTFGSGTRLTVV.

This clonotype occurred once. This rearrangement joins TRBV2 to TRBJ1-4, with D perhaps TRBD1 (5 bases). Trimming left V 7 bases short and J 9 bases short, with 18 bases between. From germline, CDR1 is SNHLY and CDR2 FYNNEI. The CDR3 spans 14 residues. CDR3 bases: TGTGCCAGCATTGGGGGGGAGGCCGCTAAAAAACTGTTTTTT. Translation gives CASIGGEAAKKLFF.

V gene TRBV29-1 combines with J gene TRBJ1-2; TRBD1 aligns across 7 bases. J lost 3 bases, V lost 3 bases, and 10 bases had no gene match. This CDR3 spans 15 amino acids. The germline CDR1 and CDR2 sequences are SQVTM and ANQGSEA. CDR3 in DNA: TGCAGCGTTGACCCGGGGGGAGGGGGCCACTATGGCTACACCTTC. Translated, it gives CSVDPGGGGHYGYTF.

On this clonotype itself: This likely comes from a read error, as the CDR3 has no conserved phenylalanine or tryptophan at its end. It is unclear where the CDR3 begins or ends on the DNA, so no DNA is shown, and the CDR3 is as TCRdb lists it. The chain links TRBV10-2 to TRBJ2-2; the table's TRBD1 call for D was not verified on the DNA. Germline assignment: CDR1 WSHSY and CDR2 SAAADI. Termini included, the CDR3 measures 11 amino acids. The CDR3 loop reads CASSEGDRAHL.

The table lists this clonotype with a few counts. J is TRBJ2-7 and V is TRBV15; TRBD2 agrees at 7 bases. V dropped 3 bases and J dropped 0; count of bases not matched to a gene: 14. CDR3 length equals 18 residues. The germline V gene has CDR1 LNHNV and CDR2 YYDKDF (reference sequence). The CDR3 loop reads CATSSLLPLSSGSYEQYF. The CDR3 coding sequence is TGTGCCACCAGCAGTTTACTACCTCTATCTAGCGGCTCCTACGAGCAGTACTTC.

This clonotype was observed at least ten times. The chain couples TRBV4-1 to TRBJ2-7, with TRBD1 matching over 8 bases. J lost 2 bases, V lost 4 bases, and 4 bases had no gene match. The V gene's germline CDR1 is MGHRA and CDR2 YSYEKL. This CDR3 is 14 amino acids long. The CDR3 sequence: CASSRGQDTYEQYF. CDR3 DNA: TGCGCCAGCAGCCGGGGACAGGACACCTACGAGCAGTACTTC.

This clonotype appeared a few times. This sequence joins TRBV15 and TRBJ2-7; D remains unclear. The V end lost 1 base, the J end lost 4 bases, and 11 bases lay between the germline ends. CDR1 is LNHNV, CDR2 YYDKDF, per germline (reference sequence). The CDR3 is made up of 14 amino acids. This chain's CDR3 is CATSRVVAPYEQYF. In nucleotides, the CDR3 is TGTGCCACCAGCAGAGTTGTGGCGCCATACGAGCAGTACTTC.

This clonotype is large. The rearrangement links TRBV28 to TRBJ2-1; TRBD1 is a possible D gene (6 bases). V shed 4 bases and J shed 8 bases, with 15 bases lying between them. The CDR3 has 14 amino acids. CDR1 is MDHEN, CDR2 SYDVKM, per germline. Written as DNA, the CDR3 is TGTGCCAGCAGTTCTACCGGGACAATTGATGAGCAGTTCTTC. It specifies CASSSTGTIDEQFF. Using reference TRBV28 and TRBJ2-1 for the parts outside the CDR3, the full variable domain is DVKVTQSSRYLVKRTGEKVFLECVQDMDHENMFWYRQDPGLGLRLIYFSYDVKMKEKGDIPEGYSVSREKKERFSLILESASTNQTSMYLCASSSTGTIDEQFFGPGTRLTVL.

This rearrangement joins TRBV12-3 or TRBV12-4 to TRBJ2-3, with a tentative D call TRBD2 (7 bases). The CDR3 extends over 16 amino acids. The ends were cut back, 7 bases at V and 1 base at J, with 18 bases in the middle. The CDR3 spells CASTADRGGGTDTQYF. As DNA, the CDR3 is TGTGCCAGCACCGCCGACAGAGGGGGGGGCACAGATACGCAGTATTTT.

This clonotype was observed a few times. V is TRBV29-1 and J is TRBJ2-7; D possibly uses TRBD1 or TRBD2 (5 bases each). The CDR3 runs 15 residues. Between the trimmed V and J ends, which lost 3 bases and 4 bases, there was a span of 19 bases. Germline loops: CDR1 SQVTM, CDR2 ANQGSEA. The CDR3 protein is CSVEDSSRQQYEQYF. The CDR3 bases are TGCAGCGTTGAGGACTCTTCCCGACAGCAATACGAGCAGTACTTC.

The V and J genes are TRBV19 and TRBJ2-5; unclear D gene. This CDR3 is built from 11 residues. CDR1 LNHDA and CDR2 SQIVND come from the germline V gene (reference sequence). V was pared by 3 bases and J by 6 bases, with 5 bases between. CDR3 loop: CASSIHQTQYF. The CDR3 DNA is TGTGCCAGTAGTATTCATCAGACCCAGTACTTC.

V usage is TRBV15 and J usage is TRBJ1-2; 10 nucleotides match TRBD1. The junction had 5 bases not matched to a gene; V was cut back by 0 bases and J by 10 bases. In germline, CDR1 is LNHNV, CDR2 YYDKDF (reference sequence). This CDR3 contains 14 residues. The CDR3 nucleotides read TGTGCCACCAGCAGAGATTTAGGACAGGGGGACTACACCTTC. Protein sequence: CATSRDLGQGDYTF.

This clonotype is a singleton in its sample. This sequence joins TRBV20-1 and TRBJ2-5; 10 bases line up with TRBD2. CDR3 length: 15 residues. J lost 6 bases, V lost 0 bases, and 7 bases had no gene match. Germline CDR1 DFQATT, CDR2 SNEGSKA (reference sequence). The CDR3 bases are TGCAGTGCTAGAGATCGGGCTAGCGGGGGTAAGACCCAGTACTTC. Amino acids: CSARDRASGGKTQYF.

This clonotype was observed a few times. It may be a read error: a sequence one base away is much more abundant. The CDR3 protein is CASGRRGQGETQYF. The DNA of the CDR3 is TGTGCCAGCGGCCGAAGGGGCCAGGGAGAGACCCAGTACTTC. The chain recombines TRBV13 with TRBJ2-5, with D perhaps matching TRBD1 (5 bases). CDR3 length: 14 residues. Per the germline V gene, CDR1 is PRHDT and CDR2 is FYEKMQ (reference sequence). With 8 bases removed from V and 4 bases from J, the gap between germline ends came to 17 bases. The full variable domain, with the rest looked up from reference TRBV13 and TRBJ2-5, is AAGVIQSPRHLIKEKRETATLKCYPIPRHDTVYWYQQGPGQDPQFLISFYEKMQSDKGSIPDRFSAQQFSDYHSELNMSSLELGDSALYFCASGRRGQGETQYFGPGTRLLVL.